This T cell receptor (beta chain) was found in a study of radiation and T cells in renal cell carcinoma. Assay: immunoSEQ multiplex PCR; the TCRdb copy retains only in-frame clones and omits some. This sample has 100,000 to 150,000 clones, with around 82% found just once. The V gene's germline CDR1 is MGHRA and CDR2 YSYEKL. Trimming removed 3 bases at V and 12 bases at J, with 20 bases between. There are 14 residues in the CDR3. Documented time point: blood 2 weeks post-SBRT. The treatment denotes: 15 Gy SBRT to primary tumor, nephrectomy 4 weeks later. Serial blood draws occurred at baseline and 2 and 4 weeks post-SBRT. Clear cell pathology was present in this patient's renal cell carcinoma.

The TCR comes from a man aged 45-65 years with renal cell carcinoma. The V gene is TRBV4-1, the J gene TRBJ1-2; unclear D gene. The sample here was blood, taken from a patient whose treatment included radiotherapy and nephrectomy. The CDR3 DNA sequence: TGCGCCAGCAGCCATCAGGTGTCACCCGCGGGCGACACCTTC. Amino acids: CASSHQVSPAGDTF.